The 18 T cell receptor beta chains given below trace back to one sample, sequenced in a study of blood T cell repertoires in COVID-19. Profiling relied on immunoSEQ multiplex PCR, and the TCRdb table lists in-frame clones only, not all of them. The data show tens of thousands of clones, 88% seen once. Sequenced sample: peripheral blood. Every receptor here comes from a human donor in a cohort sampled during active COVID-19.

J is TRBJ1-2 and V is TRBV2; D unclear. From germline, CDR1 is SNHLY and CDR2 FYNNEI. CDR3 length: 11 amino acids. Between the trimmed V and J ends, which lost 7 bases and 4 bases, there was a span of 7 bases. CDR3 amino acids: CASTRSYGYTF. CDR3 in DNA: TGTGCCAGCACGAGGAGCTATGGCTACACCTTC.

This clone was counted a few times. J is TRBJ2-2 and V is TRBV9; no reliable D call. This CDR3 contains 14 residues. V shed 0 bases and J shed 6 bases, with 9 bases lying between them. The germline V gene encodes CDR1 SGDLS and CDR2 YYNGEE. The CDR3 DNA follows: TGTGCCAGCAGCGTAGCTTCGGTTGCCGGGGAGCTGTTTTTT. It yields the protein CASSVASVAGELFF.

The rearrangement joins TRBV11-2 to TRBJ2-5; 9 bases align to TRBD1. V was clipped by 3 bases and J by 5 bases; unmatched bases: 13. In germline, CDR1 is SGHAT, CDR2 FQNNGV. The CDR3 totals 17 residues. The CDR3 region is CASSLGPKGTGMETQYF. The CDR3 DNA reads TGTGCCAGCAGCTTGGGCCCTAAAGGGACAGGGATGGAGACCCAGTACTTC.

Here the CDR3 reads CASSVGLAGGSSYNEQFF. Written as DNA, the CDR3 is TGTGCCAGCAGCGTTGGACTAGCGGGGGGGAGCTCCTACAATGAGCAGTTCTTC. V and J are TRBV9 and TRBJ2-1, with 15 bases that match TRBD2. After removal of 2 bases from V and 0 bases from J, the junction contained 3 bases not matched to a gene. In germline, CDR1 is SGDLS, CDR2 YYNGEE. This CDR3 is built from 18 residues.

This clone was counted once. The chain carries TRBV2 and TRBJ2-7; 7 bases fit TRBD1. J lost 0 bases, V lost 9 bases, and 2 bases had no gene match. The CDR3 runs 12 residues. Germline assignment: CDR1 SNHLY and CDR2 FYNNEI. The CDR3 sequence is CARGQSSYEQYF. DNA for the CDR3: TGTGCCAGGGGACAGAGCTCCTACGAGCAGTACTTC.

The chain has TRBV4-1 and TRBJ2-7; 8 bases align to TRBD1. The CDR3 covers 15 residues. Germline assignment: CDR1 MGHRA and CDR2 YSYEKL. V was pared by 4 bases and J by 7 bases, with 12 bases of the junction left unmatched. This chain's CDR3 is CASSPGTGSDFEQYF. The CDR3 nucleotides read TGCGCCAGCAGCCCAGGGACAGGCAGCGATTTTGAGCAGTACTTC.

In regard to this clone: At one boundary the junction diverges from the germline segment, which might be a read error. The chain recombines TRBV5-4 with TRBJ2-3, with 7 bases that match TRBD2. Germline values: CDR1 SGHNT, CDR2 YYREEE (reference sequence). This CDR3 is built from 16 residues. The CDR3 sequence: CYETEVAGFITDTQYF. As DNA, the CDR3 is TGCTATGAGACAGAGGTAGCGGGCTTCATCACAGATACGCAGTATTTT.

The chain carries TRBV7-2 and TRBJ2-7; TRBD2 aligns across 11 bases. V lost 3 bases, J lost 3 bases, and 1 base stayed unmatched. The CDR3 sequence is 14 residues long. Germline values: CDR1 SGHTA, CDR2 FQGNSA. The CDR3 protein is CASSFSGGDYEQYF. DNA of the CDR3: TGTGCCAGCAGCTTTAGCGGGGGGGACTACGAGCAGTACTTC.

V and J are TRBV30 and TRBJ2-7; D remains ambiguous. The CDR3 runs to 14 residues. Trimming removed 1 base from V and 9 bases from J, with 19 bases in between. Germline-derived CDR1 and CDR2 are GTSNPN and SVGIG (reference sequence). The CDR3 reads CAWSGETAVARQYF. In nucleotides, the CDR3 is TGTGCCTGGAGTGGAGAGACCGCGGTGGCTCGGCAGTACTTC.

The J gene is TRBJ1-1, the V gene TRBV19; tentative D call: TRBD1 (5 bases). CDR1 is LNHDA, CDR2 SQIVND, per germline (reference sequence). V lost 4 bases, J lost 6 bases, and 9 bases lay in between. The CDR3 consists of 12 residues. The CDR3 reads CASSTGVSEAFF. The CDR3 DNA reads TGTGCCAGTAGTACGGGGGTTTCTGAAGCTTTCTTT.

The chain couples TRBV7-2 to TRBJ2-3; the D gene is possibly TRBD2 (6 bases). V was pared by 6 bases and J by 0 bases, with 16 bases between. The germline gives CDR1 SGHTA, CDR2 FQGNSA. The CDR3 is 16 residues long. CDR3 in amino acids: CASSLRAGRSTDTQYF. The CDR3 DNA follows: TGTGCCAGCAGTTTAAGAGCAGGGAGGAGCACAGATACGCAGTATTTT.

CDR3 amino acids: CASGRDFTDTQYF. The CDR3 region has the DNA TGTGCCAGTGGTCGGGACTTCACAGATACGCAGTATTTT. This chain uses TRBV19 with TRBJ2-3, with D maybe TRBD2 (6 bases). This CDR3 contains 13 residues. The V gene lost 8 bases and the J gene lost 2 bases, with 11 bases spanning the gap. Germline V gene data show CDR1 as LNHDA and CDR2 as SQIVND (reference sequence).

V gene TRBV28 combines with J gene TRBJ1-5, with TRBD1 matching over 7 bases. The CDR3 consists of 15 residues. Germline trimming cut 6 bases from V and 5 bases from J; bases unmatched to any gene: 10. Germline CDR1 is MDHEN and CDR2 is SYDVKM. The CDR3 region has the DNA TGTGCCAGCAGAGATCTACAGGGGAACTATCAGCCCCAGCATTTT. Its translation is CASRDLQGNYQPQHF. Variable domain in full (rest from reference TRBV28 and TRBJ1-5): DVKVTQSSRYLVKRTGEKVFLECVQDMDHENMFWYRQDPGLGLRLIYFSYDVKMKEKGDIPEGYSVSREKKERFSLILESASTNQTSMYLCASRDLQGNYQPQHFGDGTRLSIL.

CDR3 sequence reads: CASSLSTGNQPQHF. CDR3 bases: TGTGCCAGCAGCTTATCGACAGGCAATCAGCCCCAGCATTTT. The chain joins TRBV7-9 to TRBJ1-5; tentatively, D is TRBD1 (5 bases). Looked up from germline, CDR1 is SEHNR and CDR2 is FQNEAQ (reference sequence). The V end was cut by 2 bases, the J end by 2 bases, with 7 bases between. The CDR3 spans 14 residues.

The chain has TRBV15 and TRBJ1-1; 7 bases fit TRBD1. The CDR3 consists of 15 residues. Germline V CDR1 and CDR2: LNHNV, YYDKDF (reference sequence). V trimming: 4 bases; J trimming: 0 bases; junction bases outside the gene matches: 5. This CDR3 is CATSIHRGMNTEAFF. The DNA of the CDR3 is TGTGCCACCAGCATCCACAGGGGCATGAACACTGAAGCTTTCTTT.

The chain carries TRBV5-1 and TRBJ1-3; D is possibly TRBD1 (5 bases). The CDR3 contains 13 residues. The V and J ends lost 3 bases and 4 bases respectively, with 8 bases between them. Looked up from germline, CDR1 is SGHRS and CDR2 is YFSETQ. The CDR3 is CASSSTVGNTIYF. The CDR3, as DNA: TGCGCCAGCAGCTCGACAGTAGGAAACACCATATATTTT. Based on the CDR3 plus reference TRBV5-1 and TRBJ1-3, the full variable domain is KAGVTQTPRYLIKTRGQQVTLSCSPISGHRSVSWYQQTPGQGLQFLFEYFSETQRNKGNFPGRFSGRQFSNSRSEMNVSTLELGDSALYLCASSSTVGNTIYFGEGSWLTVV.

This chain connects TRBV4-1 to TRBJ1-5; possible D gene TRBD1, 5 bases. V lost 7 bases to trimming and J lost 0 bases, with 25 bases between them. The germline CDR1 and CDR2 sequences are MGHRA and YSYEKL. The CDR3 extends over 19 amino acids. The CDR3 region is CASIPNRFGHSYSNQPQHF. CDR3 nucleotide sequence: TGCGCCAGCATACCAAACAGGTTTGGCCATTCTTATAGCAATCAGCCCCAGCATTTT.

The chain carries TRBV6-5 and TRBJ1-5; maybe TRBD1 (5 bases). Germline CDR1 is MNHEY and CDR2 is SVGAGI. The length of the CDR3 is 13 residues. V lost 6 bases, J lost 4 bases, and 10 bases lay in between. The CDR3 protein is CASSLTVNQPQHF. CDR3 coding DNA: TGTGCCAGCAGCTTGACAGTGAATCAGCCCCAGCATTTT.